The rows below give T cell receptor beta chains drawn from one sample of a study of blood T cells in healthy people across ages. TCRdb re-analysed the 5' RACE reads in MiXCR, keeping a single row per CDR3 protein. In the table there are approximately 780,000 distinct CDR3 sequences, 20% to 30% of which are singletons. The same specimen was also included in a second study, on T cells of mothers and their children.

Sequences were obtained from blood. Receptors originate from a boy aged 5-17 years in good health. CDR3s include the opening cysteine and the closing phenylalanine or tryptophan. D genes are given only for firm matches. Part of the rows lack a size; the others show once, few, many or a class for expanded clones.

TRBD1	TRBV24-1	TRBJ2-5	few	16	CATSDLNRGPGETQYF	TGTGCCACCAGTGATTTGAACAGGGGGCCGGGGGAGACCCAGTACTTC
.	TRBV29-1	TRBJ1-4	few	14	CSVEDPGTEEKLFF	TGCAGCGTTGAAGATCCGGGGACGGAGGAAAAACTGTTTTTT
.	TRBV19	TRBJ2-3	.	16	CASSIEGEQAADTQYF	TGTGCCAGTAGTATAGAGGGGGAACAGGCAGCGGATACGCAGTATTTT
.	TRBV7-9	TRBJ2-5	once	14	CASSPDVLKETQYF	TGTGCCAGCAGCCCGGATGTACTCAAAGAGACCCAGTACTTC
.	TRBV14	TRBJ2-4	few	10	CAFCINYPIF	TGTGCTTTTTGCATTAATTACCCCATCTTC
.	TRBV12-3/TRBV12-4	TRBJ2-5	.	14	CASSFSPSQETQYF	TGTGCCAGCAGTTTTTCCCCGAGTCAAGAGACCCAGTACTTC
.	TRBV24-1	TRBJ1-5	.	15	CATSDAGGSNQPQHF	TGTGCCACCAGTGATGCGGGGGGAAGCAATCAGCCCCAGCATTTT
.	TRBV11-1	TRBJ2-3	few	16	CASSVTGPSYTDTQYF	TGTGCCAGCAGCGTTACGGGGCCCTCATACACAGATACGCAGTATTTT
TRBD2	TRBV20-1	TRBJ2-1	few	14	CSASRLAGYNEQFF	TGCAGTGCTTCCCGACTAGCGGGGTACAATGAGCAGTTCTTC
.	TRBV7-2	TRBJ1-2	.	14	CASSLWGANYGYTF	TGTGCCAGCAGCCTATGGGGCGCCAACTATGGCTACACCTTC
TRBD2	TRBV20-1	TRBJ2-1	.	15	CSARPRGGGAGEQFF	TGCAGTGCTAGACCCAGAGGCGGGGGGGCGGGGGAGCAGTTCTTC
.	TRBV4-2	TRBJ2-2	few	16	CASTPTSAVNTGELFF	TGTGCCAGCACCCCGACTAGTGCGGTGAACACCGGGGAGCTGTTTTTT
.	TRBV4-1	TRBJ2-4	.	16	CASSQPRTGVKNIQCF	TGCGCCAGCAGCCAACCTCGGACTGGGGTCAAAAACATTCAGTGCTTC
.	TRBV19	TRBJ2-1	.	15	CASSLWTAPLNEQFF	TGTGCCAGTAGTCTTTGGACGGCCCCTTTAAATGAGCAGTTCTTC
.	TRBV4-2	TRBJ2-5	.	16	CASSQASAALGETQYF	TGTGCCAGCAGCCAAGCGTCTGCCGCGTTGGGAGAGACCCAGTACTTC
.	TRBV4-2	TRBJ1-4	few	14	CASSPGEGVEKLFF	TGTGCCAGCAGCCCCGGGGAGGGCGTTGAAAAACTGTTTTTT
TRBD1	TRBV4-1	TRBJ1-4	.	16	CASARDRPATNEKLFF	TGCGCCAGCGCCCGGGACAGACCTGCAACTAATGAAAAACTGTTTTTT
TRBD1	TRBV5-1	TRBJ2-5	.	16	CASSPREGQGWETQYF	TGCGCCAGCAGCCCCCGCGAGGGACAGGGCTGGGAGACCCAGTACTTC
.	TRBV24-1	TRBJ2-2	.	15	CATRGRKEGTGELFF	TGTGCCACCAGGGGTCGTAAGGAGGGAACCGGGGAGCTGTTTTTT
TRBD2	TRBV20-1	TRBJ2-1	.	15	CSARDRGGPNNEQFF	TGCAGTGCTAGAGATCGCGGGGGGCCCAACAATGAGCAGTTCTTC
.	TRBV6-1	TRBJ2-1	.	17	CASSPTLRTYLKNEQFF	TGTGCCAGCAGTCCCACCCTCCGGACGTATCTCAAGAATGAGCAGTTCTTC
.	TRBV5-1	TRBJ1-1	.	13	CASSLTGREEAFF	TGCGCCAGCAGCTTGACGGGGAGGGAAGAAGCTTTCTTT
TRBD1	TRBV2	TRBJ2-1	few	15	CASSQGQEASNEQFF	TGTGCCAGCAGCCAGGGACAGGAGGCCTCCAATGAGCAGTTCTTC
TRBD2	TRBV3-1	TRBJ2-5	few	16	CASSQSPSGGVETQYF	TGTGCCAGCAGCCAATCTCCTAGCGGGGGGGTGGAGACCCAGTACTTC
.	TRBV5-1	TRBJ1-3	.	16	CASSFDARNSGNTIYF	TGCGCCAGCAGCTTTGATGCCAGGAACTCTGGAAACACCATATATTTT
TRBD1	TRBV5-1	TRBJ1-2	.	13	CASSPDRGVGYTF	TGCGCCAGCAGCCCGGACAGGGGTGTTGGCTACACCTTC
.	TRBV10-3	TRBJ2-7	few	12	CAISERNPEQYF	TGTGCCATCAGTGAAAGGAATCCCGAGCAGTACTTC
TRBD1	TRBV15	TRBJ1-4	few	17	CATSRRQGSTTNEKLFF	TGTGCCACCAGCAGAAGACAGGGATCCACAACTAATGAAAAACTGTTTTTT
.	TRBV7-3	TRBJ1-1	.	16	CASSLTPGTKNTEAFF	TGTGCCAGCAGCTTAACACCCGGGACTAAGAACACTGAAGCTTTCTTT
TRBD1	TRBV7-9	TRBJ2-7	many	14	CASSQGQGADEQYF	TGTGCCAGCAGCCAGGGACAGGGCGCTGACGAGCAGTACTTC
.	TRBV7-9	TRBJ1-3	.	14	CASSLVNSGNTIYF	TGTGCCAGCAGCTTGGTTAACTCTGGAAACACCATATATTTT
.	TRBV5-1	TRBJ2-5	few	13	CASSLNLQKTQYF	TGCGCCAGCAGCTTGAACTTGCAAAAGACCCAGTACTTC
TRBD2	TRBV10-3	TRBJ2-1	.	14	CAIRKRGGLNEQFF	TGTGCCATCAGGAAGCGGGGGGGCCTCAATGAGCAGTTCTTC
.	TRBV5-1	TRBJ1-2	few	14	CASSLVGQNYGYTF	TGTGCCAGCAGTTTAGTGGGGCAGAACTATGGCTACACCTTC
.	TRBV12-3/TRBV12-4	TRBJ2-3	.	15	CASSFSSSSTDAQYF	TGTGCCAGCAGTTTTTCGTCATCTAGCACAGATGCGCAGTATTTT
.	TRBV13	TRBJ2-5	.	14	CASSLTDLRGTQYF	TGTGCCAGCAGCTTAACGGACCTGAGGGGGACCCAGTACTTC
TRBD1	TRBV20-1	TRBJ2-7	.	13	CSAPGQSSYEQYF	TGCAGTGCCCCGGGACAGAGCTCCTACGAGCAGTACTTC
TRBD2	TRBV4-1	TRBJ2-1	.	15	CASSHAGGPYNEQFF	TGCGCCAGCAGCCATGCGGGGGGGCCCTACAATGAGCAGTTCTTC
.	TRBV4-2	TRBJ1-2	few	12	CASSWGGEGYTF	TGTGCCAGCAGTTGGGGGGGAGAGGGCTACACCTTC
.	TRBV7-9	TRBJ1-4	.	15	CASSLGGAQNEKLFF	TGTGCCAGCAGCCTCGGAGGGGCCCAGAATGAAAAACTGTTTTTT
TRBD1	TRBV7-9	TRBJ2-1	.	15	CASGDTGTAYNEQFF	TGTGCCAGCGGGGATACCGGGACAGCCTACAATGAGCAGTTCTTC
.	TRBV7-3	TRBJ1-6	once	13	CASSLSPNSPLHF	TGTGCCAGCAGCTTATCGCCGAATTCACCCCTCCACTTT
.	TRBV28	TRBJ2-7	few	14	CASSPWAPAYEQYF	TGTGCCAGCAGTCCCTGGGCGCCAGCCTACGAGCAGTACTTC
.	TRBV2	TRBJ1-2	few	14	CASRAWTVNYGYTF	TGTGCCAGCAGAGCTTGGACAGTTAACTATGGCTACACCTTC
.	TRBV5-4	TRBJ2-1	.	16	CASSLGGVATAGEQFF	TGTGCCAGCAGCTTGGGAGGTGTCGCGACAGCCGGTGAGCAGTTCTTC
.	TRBV5-1	TRBJ2-6	.	15	CASSSVRAGANVLTF	TGCGCCAGCAGCTCGGTCCGGGCTGGGGCCAACGTCCTGACTTTC
.	TRBV5-1	TRBJ2-7	few	14	CASSLGLGKDEQYF	TGCGCCAGCAGCTTGGGTCTGGGTAAGGACGAGCAGTACTTC
TRBD2	TRBV7-8	TRBJ2-1	many	14	CASSSGLANGEQFF	TGTGCCAGCAGCTCGGGACTAGCGAACGGTGAGCAGTTCTTC